The entry below gives a single T cell receptor (beta chain) sequence along with its context. Its specificity is unknown. Assay: immunoSEQ multiplex PCR; the TCRdb copy retains only in-frame clones and omits some. The profile shows over 40,000 clones, 92% of them singletons. This sample stems from a study of lymphopenia after photon versus proton radiotherapy. The study, taken as a whole, reports: After lymphocyte nadir, photon-treated repertoires showed oligoclonal expansion, especially CD8+ Temra. Only patients who died were analyzed for survival; proton advantage is unproven. Photon-treated patients lost naive T cells and TCR diversity; proton-treated stayed stable. Larger post-nadir TCR diversity loss correlated inversely with survival in deceased patients.

This specimen consisted of peripheral blood, obtained from a patient treated with photon-based radiotherapy. The clonotype comes from a woman in her thirties or forties with cholangiocarcinoma.

The CDR3 DNA is TGTGCCAGCAGCTTAGATAGGGCAGCTAACTATGGCTACACCTTC. Its protein product is CASSLDRAANYGYTF. V is TRBV7-2 and J is TRBJ1-2; no reliable D call. From germline, CDR1 is SGHTA and CDR2 FQGNSA. The CDR3 loop spans 15 amino acids. V was pared by 1 base and J by 0 bases, with 9 bases between.